One sample yielded the 12 T cell receptor beta chains listed below, sequenced in a study of technical replicates of blood from a handful of donors. The assay was immunoSEQ multiplex PCR, and TCRdb's table has in-frame clones only and misses some. This sample has more than 11,000 clones, with around 83% found just once. The sequencing input was PBMCs. The receptors were sampled from a human donor in good health.

This chain connects TRBV28 to TRBJ2-1; TRBD2 is a possible D gene (5 bases). The CDR3 has 13 residues. Germline CDR1 MDHEN, CDR2 SYDVKM. Trimming shortened V by 7 bases and J by 7 bases, and 14 bases separated the two germline ends. CDR3 DNA: TGTGCCAGCAACGGCGGGTCCGCAAATGAGCAGTTCTTC. Translating gives CASNGGSANEQFF.

The gene calls are TRBV6-1 and TRBJ2-5; D possibly corresponds to TRBD1 (6 bases). Germline V CDR1 and CDR2: MNHNS, SASEGT. CDR3 size: 14 residues. Trimming left V 6 bases short and J 4 bases short, with 15 bases between. The CDR3 here is CASRKTGSGETQYF. The CDR3 bases are TGTGCCAGCAGGAAAACAGGGTCTGGAGAGACCCAGTACTTC.

The V call is TRBV29-1, the J call TRBJ2-6; maybe TRBD1 (6 bases). The V gene lost 3 bases and the J gene lost 4 bases, with 19 bases spanning the gap. The CDR3 runs to 17 residues. Germline V lookup: CDR1 SQVTM, CDR2 ANQGSEA. The CDR3 is CSVEGDNPSGGANVLTF. The CDR3 region has the DNA TGCAGCGTTGAGGGGGACAACCCTTCGGGGGGGGCCAACGTCCTGACTTTC.

This clone was detected once. The chain is built from TRBV30 and TRBJ2-7; TRBD1 is a possible D gene (8 bases). Trimming took off 3 bases at V and 4 bases at J, with 19 bases between the two ends. The germline V gene encodes CDR1 GTSNPN and CDR2 SVGIG (reference sequence). The CDR3 has 15 amino acids. This CDR3 reads CAWSAGAGGFYEQYF. CDR3 sequence (DNA): TGTGCCTGGAGCGCGGGGGCAGGGGGCTTTTACGAGCAGTACTTC.

The rearrangement uses TRBV6-1 and TRBJ1-5; a weak D match, TRBD1 (5 bases). The germline V and J ends were trimmed by 7 bases and 5 bases, with 9 bases remaining between them. Germline CDR1 reads MNHNS; CDR2 reads SASEGT. The CDR3 is 12 amino acids. CDR3 loop: CASTFRDQPQHF. As DNA, the CDR3 is TGTGCCAGCACGTTCAGGGATCAGCCCCAGCATTTT.

V gene TRBV18 combines with J gene TRBJ2-2; D possibly corresponds to TRBD1 (5 bases). V was cut by 1 base and J by 2 bases, with 14 bases left in between. Germline CDR1 is KGHSH and CDR2 is LQKENI. The CDR3 consists of 17 residues. CDR3 in amino acids: CASSPQSMTVNTGELFF. The CDR3 DNA sequence: TGTGCCAGCTCACCACAATCGATGACAGTAAACACCGGGGAGCTGTTTTTT.

V and J are TRBV4-2 and TRBJ2-2; 8 bases fit TRBD2. Per the germline V gene, CDR1 is LGHNA and CDR2 is YNFKEQ. J was trimmed by 6 bases and V by 1 base; bases with no gene match: 7. This CDR3 spans 16 amino acids. The CDR3 DNA reads as TGTGCCAGCAGCCAAGCGGTGGACGGGAGGGCCGGGGAGCTGTTTTTT. It codes for CASSQAVDGRAGELFF.

This chain links TRBV30 with TRBJ1-2, with D maybe TRBD1 (6 bases). Trimming took 5 bases from V and 7 from J, leaving 23 bases between them. CDR3 length equals 15 residues. Germline CDR1 and CDR2: GTSNPN and SVGIG (reference sequence). The CDR3 DNA follows: TGTGCCTGGCCCGCCGGGGGGGCGGATATCCTTGGCTACACCTTC. Translating gives CAWPAGGADILGYTF.

The chain employs TRBV19 and TRBJ1-1; the D gene is possibly TRBD1 (5 bases). V lost 5 bases, J lost 1 base, and 8 bases lay in between. CDR1 is LNHDA, CDR2 SQIVND, per germline (reference sequence). The CDR3 runs 13 residues. Here the CDR3 reads CASSRDRNTEAFF. The CDR3 nucleotides are TGTGCCAGTAGTCGAGACAGGAACACTGAAGCTTTCTTT.

This chain joins TRBV10-1 and TRBJ2-7; D is possibly TRBD1 (5 bases). Germline V gene data show CDR1 as WNHNN and CDR2 as SYGVQD (reference sequence). The CDR3 loop spans 13 amino acids. The V and J ends lost 3 bases and 5 bases respectively, with 11 bases between them. The CDR3 sequence: CASSDGQGDEQYF. The CDR3 DNA follows: TGCGCCAGCAGTGATGGGCAGGGTGACGAGCAGTACTTC.

This rearrangement joins TRBV7-3 to TRBJ2-1; tentatively, D is TRBD2 (6 bases). Germline values: CDR1 SGHTA, CDR2 FQGTGA. V lost 2 bases to trimming and J lost 7 bases, with 15 bases between them. The CDR3 is 15 amino acids. The CDR3: CASSLGRASVNEQFF. In DNA, the CDR3 is TGTGCCAGCAGCTTAGGTCGGGCTAGCGTGAATGAGCAGTTCTTC.

The chain joins TRBV19 to TRBJ1-2; D is possibly TRBD1 (5 bases). The CDR3 has 16 amino acids. Germline V gene lookup returns CDR1 LNHDA and CDR2 SQIVND (reference sequence). V was clipped by 2 bases and J by 4 bases, with 17 bases between them. CDR3 protein: CASSISLGDFGYGYTF. The CDR3 DNA reads TGTGCCAGTAGTATATCCCTAGGGGATTTCGGCTATGGCTACACCTTC. Based on the CDR3 plus reference TRBV19 and TRBJ1-2, the full variable domain is DGGITQSPKYLFRKEGQNVTLSCEQNLNHDAMYWYRQDPGQGLRLIYYSQIVNDFQKGDIAEGYSVSREKKESFPLTVTSAQKNPTAFYLCASSISLGDFGYGYTFGSGTRLTVV.